This T cell receptor beta chain stems from a study of cytomegalovirus exposure and HLA in healthy donors. Study results and limitations: Later, an analysis found that TCR clusters from the first cohort tended to co-occur in the approximately 130 validation repertoires. Some public TCRs appeared in many individuals, while most sequences were rare.

In the case of this clone: Its target is not known.

The method was immunoSEQ multiplex PCR; TCRdb's version includes in-frame clones alone and lacks a portion of them. The data show approximately 300,000 clones, with roughly 88% seen just once and about 0.8% held by the top ten. The TCR sequence derives from a young woman in good health and CMV-seronegative. Sequencing was done on a sample of PBMCs.

The CDR3 loop reads CASKAETNQPQHF. CDR3 nucleotide sequence: TGTGCCAGCAAGGCGGAAACCAATCAGCCCCAGCATTTT. J is TRBJ1-5 and V is TRBV6-1; D not certain. The CDR3 runs to 13 residues. Trimming left V 7 bases short and J 3 bases short, with 10 bases between. Germline V gene data show CDR1 as MNHNS and CDR2 as SASEGT.